These T cell receptor beta chains were read from a single sample in a study of T cell repertoires in cytomegalovirus infection. These receptors' antigens are unknown. MiXCR, applied by TCRdb to the reads, yields one record per CDR3 protein. The table has around 360,000 distinct CDR3 sequences, about 32% seen once. Sequencing used cultured PBMCs, obtained from culture after CMV antigen stimulation. The receptors come from a human donor in good health (CMV status not recorded). Some clones in this sample may be carry-over from other donors' samples. Both conserved end residues are part of each CDR3. D genes are given only for firm matches. Some rows mark clone size as missing; the rest say once, few, many or name a class of expanded clone.

D gene,clone size,J gene,V gene,CDR3 protein,CDR3 DNA
.,many,TRBJ2-1,TRBV7-2,CASNGRGYNEQFF,TGTGCCAGCAACGGGAGAGGGTACAATGAGCAGTTCTTC
.,few,TRBJ1-1,TRBV7-2,CASSLRGILNTEAFF,TGTGCCAGCAGCTTAAGGGGAATTCTGAACACTGAAGCTTTCTTT
TRBD2,.,TRBJ2-7,TRBV19,CASSIAAGSSYEQYF,TGTGCCAGTAGTATAGCAGCGGGGAGCTCCTACGAGCAGTACTTC
TRBD1,.,TRBJ1-4,TRBV2,CASRGQGLTTNEKLFF,TGTGCCAGCAGAGGACAGGGCTTAACAACTAATGAAAAACTGTTTTTT
.,many,TRBJ2-5,TRBV6-1,CASRGRRGETQYF,TGTGCCAGCAGGGGCAGGAGGGGAGAGACCCAGTACTTC
.,few,TRBJ2-7,TRBV28,CASSAGTSGDYEQYF,TGTGCCAGCAGTGCCGGGACATCAGGGGACTACGAGCAGTACTTC
.,few,TRBJ2-7,TRBV28,CASSFLGTNPYEQYF,TGTGCCAGCAGTTTTTTGGGGACGAACCCCTACGAGCAGTACTTC
TRBD1,.,TRBJ2-7,TRBV27,CASRGSGTGAYEQYF,TGTGCCAGCAGGGGCTCCGGGACAGGGGCCTACGAGCAGTACTTC
TRBD2,once,TRBJ2-1,TRBV20-1,CSAGLGFSDEQFF,TGCAGTGCGGGACTAGGGTTTTCTGATGAGCAGTTCTTC
.,.,TRBJ1-2,TRBV6-2/TRBV6-3,CASSYGGSYGYTF,TGTGCCAGCAGTTACGGCGGAAGCTATGGCTACACCTTC
.,.,TRBJ2-5,TRBV6-1,CASSEADGVRETQYF,TGTGCCAGCAGTGAAGCTGACGGGGTAAGGGAGACCCAGTACTTC
TRBD2,few,TRBJ2-2,TRBV2,CASRGAGLARSGELFF,TGTGCCAGCAGGGGAGCGGGACTAGCGAGATCCGGGGAGCTGTTTTTT
TRBD2,few,TRBJ2-1,TRBV6-5,CASSPRTSGRNEQFF,TGTGCCAGCAGTCCTCGGACTAGCGGGAGAAATGAGCAGTTCTTC
TRBD2,few,TRBJ2-3,TRBV20-1,CSARELAGGRQYF,TGCAGTGCTAGAGAGCTAGCGGGAGGTCGGCAGTATTTT
.,.,TRBJ2-1,TRBV24-1,CATSDPTTGGRQFF,TGTGCCACCAGTGATCCAACGACCGGGGGTCGGCAGTTCTTC
TRBD2,once,TRBJ2-2,TRBV6-8,CASSYSGLAGAFGELFF,TGTGCCAGCAGTTACTCGGGACTAGCGGGAGCATTTGGGGAGCTGTTTTTT
.,many,TRBJ2-5,TRBV7-9,CASSGHAVQETQYF,TGTGCCAGCAGCGGGCATGCAGTCCAAGAGACCCAGTACTTC
TRBD2,few,TRBJ2-1,TRBV7-2,CASSGLAGEVEQFF,TGTGCCAGTTCTGGACTAGCGGGAGAAGTTGAGCAGTTCTTC
.,.,TRBJ1-5,TRBV2,CASSGSGYQPQHF,TGTGCCAGCAGTGGCAGCGGATATCAGCCCCAGCATTTT
TRBD1,.,TRBJ1-2,TRBV18,CASSPLDRGFRNYGYTF,TGTGCCAGCTCACCACTGGACAGGGGGTTCCGAAACTATGGCTACACCTTC
.,.,TRBJ1-5,TRBV28,CASSLLGSQPQHF,TGTGCCAGCAGTTTATTGGGAAGTCAGCCCCAGCATTTT
.,.,TRBJ2-7,TRBV29-1,CSVESGLEGGEQYF,TGCAGCGTTGAATCAGGACTAGAAGGGGGCGAGCAGTACTTC
TRBD1,.,TRBJ1-1,TRBV28,CASSPDDRVRSNTEAFF,TGTGCCAGCAGTCCAGACGACAGGGTCAGGAGCAACACTGAAGCTTTCTTT
.,.,TRBJ2-5,TRBV27,CARRQSQETQYF,TGTGCCAGACGGCAGTCCCAAGAGACCCAGTACTTC
TRBD2,.,TRBJ2-7,TRBV7-2,CASSSRAGTSERYEQYF,TGTGCCAGCAGCTCTAGGGCCGGGACTAGCGAAAGGTACGAGCAGTACTTC
.,.,TRBJ2-5,TRBV5-4,CASSLGGGIGETQYF,TGTGCCAGCAGCTTGGGAGGGGGGATTGGAGAGACCCAGTACTTC
TRBD1,.,TRBJ2-2,TRBV4-1,CASSPQGVRGGELFF,TGCGCCAGCAGCCCCCAGGGGGTAAGGGGCGGGGAGCTGTTTTTT
.,many,TRBJ1-2,TRBV4-3,CASSQTVGANYGYTF,TGCGCCAGCAGCCAAACGGTCGGGGCTAACTATGGCTACACCTTC
.,few,TRBJ2-3,TRBV6-5,CASSLRDRASRWSTQYF,TGTGCCAGCAGTCTGCGGGATCGGGCTTCAAGGTGGAGTACGCAGTATTTT
.,.,TRBJ1-2,TRBV2,CASSETVPSYYGYTF,TGTGCCAGCAGCGAGACAGTACCTTCTTACTATGGCTACACCTTC
.,few,TRBJ2-1,TRBV7-2,CASSLVWGPDNEQFF,TGTGCCAGCAGCTTAGTTTGGGGGCCGGACAATGAGCAGTTCTTC
.,.,TRBJ1-4,TRBV7-9,CASSAVGEKLFF,TGTGCCAGCAGCGCAGTTGGTGAAAAACTGTTTTTT
.,.,TRBJ1-5,TRBV15,CATSRDRIDEPQHF,TGTGCCACCAGCAGAGATCGCATTGACGAGCCCCAGCATTTT
TRBD1,few,TRBJ2-6,TRBV28,CASREMDRRISSGANVLTF,TGTGCCAGCAGAGAAATGGACAGGCGAATCAGCTCTGGGGCCAACGTCCTGACTTTC
.,.,TRBJ2-4,TRBV7-8,CASSVGTAVLEKNIQYF,TGTGCCAGCAGCGTAGGGACTGCCGTTTTGGAAAAAAACATTCAGTACTTC
.,few,TRBJ1-3,TRBV7-2,CASSLTIPSAGNTIYF,TGTGCCAGCAGCTTAACCATACCCTCGGCGGGAAACACCATATATTTT